This T cell receptor (beta chain) was recorded in a study of shared clonotypes between healthy human individuals (dated by TCRdb to 2018 to 2020). With regard to the full study: The cohort comprised a couple of women and a few men aged 18 to 49 years. Between about 0.8 and 9 billion PBMCs per donor were obtained by leukapheresis. Per donor, three plates each were used for CD4 naive and CD4 memory, two for CD8 naive, and one for CD8 memory. To increase sequencing depth and limit assay-specific biases, different laboratories used diverse techniques to prepare libraries and sequence TCR repertoires. To estimate repertoire size and how much clonotypes are shared between individuals, the study performed deep sequencing of blood TCR repertoires from roughly five healthy adults.

CD8 naive samples were obtained by positive selection for CCR7 among CD45RO-negative cells, yielding a CD45RA+CCR7+ population from which TemRA cells were excluded. Healthy HIV-negative adults with no recently reported acute infections or vaccinations were included as donors. Every donor was a Caucasian adult residing in Nashville, Tennessee, USA. After blood collection by leukapheresis, PBMCs were isolated using Ficoll-Histopaque density gradient centrifugation and then cryopreserved in the vapor phase of liquid nitrogen. Purity and quantity of every magnetically sorted T cell population were checked by analytical flow cytometry. Genomic DNA was isolated from each sorted fraction and quantified by UV absorbance on a Nanodrop 2000c. A note on this clone: There is no known antigen for this receptor. There are no base qualities to consult, and no much larger clone falls within one base.

What the authors observed across the whole study: The genetic and exposure-history diversity represented was limited by the small number of donors. Larger estimated clonotype richness was generally found for naive subsets than for memory subsets. Based on pairwise subsampling, the degree of clonotype sharing among donors was expected to be affected by sequencing depth. Only blood was sampled, and tissue TCR repertoires likely differ from those in blood. Clonotypes shared by all four sorted-subset donors showed higher generation probabilities than non-shared clonotypes. Incomplete sequencing was indicated by rarefaction of sorted-subset datasets, despite the large sequencing depth. Approximately 4.8% of naive CD4, approximately 3.7% of naive CD8, 2.3% of memory CD4, and roughly 0.4% of memory CD8 clonotypes were shared across several donors.

Using the deep immunoSEQ assay, multiplex PCR amplified TCR CDR3 regions from genomic DNA. Genomic DNA extracted from each cell subset was distributed evenly over all wells of several immunoSEQ 96-well plates, and each plate served as one replicate. For sorted subsets, each replicate PCR was loaded with approximately 200 ng genomic DNA, equivalent to 30,000 or so T cell genomes. Purified libraries were quantified with a Qubit 3.0 fluorometer, sized on a Bioanalyzer 2100, and re-quantified with the KAPA Library Quantification kit. A separate single-read 150-cycle Illumina NextSeq 550 flow cell was used to sequence each immunoSEQ 96-well plate. Per the authors' processing: Because only junctional sequences without quality scores were contained in the immunoSEQ output, filtering matching that applied to full-length reads could not be performed. To assign V/J genes and CDR3, sequences were annotated against IMGT germline references using PyIR, a Python wrapper for IgBLAST v1.9. Reads were removed for weak V/J assignments (E-value above 1e-6), missing CDR3, stop codons, out-of-frame junctions, or ambiguous translated residues. V3J clonotypes were defined as sequences sharing an identical inferred V gene, J gene, and CDR3 amino acid sequence. Percentage overlap between repertoires was computed as shared unique clonotypes divided by the size of the smaller repertoire. Richness of each repertoire was evaluated using RTK rarefaction, the Chao1 estimator, and Recon v2.1 estimates of unobserved clonotypes. Generation probabilities for all TCRbeta clonotypes obtained by the gDNA method from a handful of donors were computed using OLGA. Imported from immuneACCESS, the table was reduced by TCRdb to in-frame sequences with V and J called. These copies leave out some clones; in studies compared against another copy, an unresolved V gene accounts for under half, and the cause of the remainder is not known. That table furnishes V, J and clone size, whereas the DNA furnished D and trimming. This sample gives roughly 2 million clones in total; roughly 94% of them show up just once. The top ten constitute approximately 1.2% of the sample.

V ends up 5 bases short and J 3 bases short, with an unmatched junction base count of 8. CDR3 length: 14 amino acids, cysteine to phenylalanine. Only the CDR3 part of the read is kept: 42 bases, read in frame from the first base. The germline V gene provides CDR1 SGHRS and CDR2 YFSETQ. Sequences were obtained from naive CD8+ T cells sorted from blood. The cell subset or site label corresponds to: CD45RA+CCR7+. This chain is built from TRBV5-1 and TRBJ2-7, with 7 junctional bases fitting TRBD2. This sequence was found in a man aged 18 to 30 in good health. The bases are TGCGCCAGCAGAGGGGAGGGTTACCTCTACGAGCAGTACTTC. This sequence encodes CASRGEGYLYEQYF.